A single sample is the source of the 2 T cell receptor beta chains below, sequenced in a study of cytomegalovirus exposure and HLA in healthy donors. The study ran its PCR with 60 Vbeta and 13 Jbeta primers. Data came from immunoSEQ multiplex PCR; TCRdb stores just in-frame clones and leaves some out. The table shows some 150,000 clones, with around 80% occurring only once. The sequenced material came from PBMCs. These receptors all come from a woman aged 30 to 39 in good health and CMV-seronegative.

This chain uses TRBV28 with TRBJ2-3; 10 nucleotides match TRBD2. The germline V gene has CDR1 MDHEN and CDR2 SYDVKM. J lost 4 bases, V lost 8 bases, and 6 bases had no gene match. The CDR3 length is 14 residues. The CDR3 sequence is CASAELAGSDTQYF. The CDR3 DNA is TGTGCCAGCGCGGAACTAGCGGGATCAGATACGCAGTATTTT.

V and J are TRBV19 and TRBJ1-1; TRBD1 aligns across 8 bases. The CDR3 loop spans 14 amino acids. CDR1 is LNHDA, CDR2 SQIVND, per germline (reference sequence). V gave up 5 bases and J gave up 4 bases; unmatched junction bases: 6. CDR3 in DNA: TGTGCCAGTAGTCTGGGACAGGAGATCACTGAAGCTTTCTTT. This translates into CASSLGQEITEAFF. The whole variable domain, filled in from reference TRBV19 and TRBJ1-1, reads DGGITQSPKYLFRKEGQNVTLSCEQNLNHDAMYWYRQDPGQGLRLIYYSQIVNDFQKGDIAEGYSVSREKKESFPLTVTSAQKNPTAFYLCASSLGQEITEAFFGQGTRLTVV.